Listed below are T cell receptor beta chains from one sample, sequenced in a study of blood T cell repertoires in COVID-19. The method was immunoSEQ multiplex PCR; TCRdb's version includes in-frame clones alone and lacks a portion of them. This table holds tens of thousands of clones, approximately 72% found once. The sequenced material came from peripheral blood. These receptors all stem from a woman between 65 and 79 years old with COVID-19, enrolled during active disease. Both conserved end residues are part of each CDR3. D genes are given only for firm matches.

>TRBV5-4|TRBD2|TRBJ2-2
CASSLASGSLNTGELFF
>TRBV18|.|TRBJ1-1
CASSLETGGTEAFF
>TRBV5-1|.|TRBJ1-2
CASSLKGWWGRRVYGYTF
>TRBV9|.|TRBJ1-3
CASSVASGAGNTIYF
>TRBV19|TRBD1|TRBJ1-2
CASTADRGRLGGYTF
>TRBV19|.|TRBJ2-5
CASSKGGVQETQYF
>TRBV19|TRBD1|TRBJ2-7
CASSMGQGGISYEQYF
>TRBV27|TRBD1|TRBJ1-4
CASGRDSATNEKLFF
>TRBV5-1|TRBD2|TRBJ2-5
CASSRRTSGPQETQYF
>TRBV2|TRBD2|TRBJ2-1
CASRDRTSGDEQFF
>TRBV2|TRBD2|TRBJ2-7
CASGSGGTAYEQYF
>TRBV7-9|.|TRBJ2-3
CASSLQGSTDTQYF
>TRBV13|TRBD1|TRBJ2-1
CASRSLSRTGRNEQFF
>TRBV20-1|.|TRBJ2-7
CSARDSDEQYF
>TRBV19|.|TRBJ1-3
CASSARGGNTIYF
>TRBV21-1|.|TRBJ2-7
CASQFRGSYEQYF
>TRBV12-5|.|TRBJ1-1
CASGPNPIDTEAFF
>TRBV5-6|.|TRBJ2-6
CASSPTSSGANVLTF
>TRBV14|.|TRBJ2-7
CASSPYVGGAYEQYF
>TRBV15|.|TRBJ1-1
CATLDYGGGTEAFF
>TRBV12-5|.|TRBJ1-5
CASGLAQGVGNQPQHF
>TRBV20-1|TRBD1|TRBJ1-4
CSRDSGKLFF
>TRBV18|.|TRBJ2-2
CASSPEVFPTGELFF
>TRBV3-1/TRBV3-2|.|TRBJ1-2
CASSQPTAYGYTF